A single sample is the source of the 27 T cell receptor beta chains below, sequenced in a study of control samples from healthy donors and cancer patients. Only in-frame clones appear in the TCRdb table, and some are missing; sequencing was by immunoSEQ multiplex PCR. The sample contains about 49,000 clones, just over 85% of which appear only once. Sequencing input: PBMCs. The source is a woman aged 50 to 65 with lung cancer.

The chain carries TRBV6-6 and TRBJ1-1; D gene unclear. The V and J ends lost 6 bases and 2 bases respectively, with 16 bases between them. Germline CDR1 reads MNHNY; CDR2 reads SVGAGI (reference sequence). CDR3 length: 15 residues. The CDR3: CASSPSHGVNTEAFF. The CDR3 DNA reads TGTGCCAGCAGCCCAAGTCACGGGGTAAACACTGAAGCTTTCTTT.

The rearrangement joins TRBV7-6 to TRBJ2-7, with D hard to call. Trimming pared 2 bases from V and 2 bases from J, leaving 4 bases between. This CDR3 region has 12 residues. Germline assignment: CDR1 SGHVS and CDR2 FNYEAQ. In nucleotides, the CDR3 is TGTGCCAGCAGCTTAACACCCTACGAGCAGTACTTC. Its protein is CASSLTPYEQYF.

This clone has a handful of counts. V gene TRBV11-2 combines with J gene TRBJ2-3; the D is unclear. Trimming took off 6 bases at V and 1 base at J, with 8 bases between the two ends. Germline V gene sequence: CDR1 SGHAT, CDR2 FQNNGV. The CDR3 has 13 amino acids. As DNA, the CDR3 is TGTGCCAGCAGTTTTGATCGCACAGATACGCAGTATTTT. This codes for CASSFDRTDTQYF.

Turning to this clone: Other nucleotide sequences from this sample produce the same CDR3. The V call is TRBV10-1, the J call TRBJ1-5; no firm D call. In germline, CDR1 is WNHNN, CDR2 SYGVQD (reference sequence). The germline V and J ends were trimmed by 2 bases and 6 bases, with 5 bases remaining between them. The CDR3 is made up of 12 amino acids. CDR3 bases: TGCGCCAGCAGTGAGCTTGGTCAGCCCCAGCATTTT. Translating it yields CASSELGQPQHF.

V gene TRBV27 combines with J gene TRBJ2-7; TRBD1 matches at 8 bases. V trimming: 5 bases; J trimming: 4 bases; junction bases outside the gene matches: 10. The CDR3 has 15 residues. CDR1 is MNHEY, CDR2 SMNVEV, per germline (reference sequence). CDR3 sequence (DNA): TGTGCCAGCAGTACCGGGACAGGCGACATTTACGAGCAGTACTTC. Translation gives CASSTGTGDIYEQYF.

V and J are TRBV6-6 and TRBJ2-5, with a possible D match to TRBD1 (6 bases). The CDR3 runs 14 residues. The germline V gene has CDR1 MNHNY and CDR2 SVGAGI (reference sequence). V shed 6 bases and J shed 3 bases, with 14 bases lying between them. In nucleotides, the CDR3 is TGTGCCAGCAGGGCGGACAGCCTTAAAGAGACCCAGTACTTC. Translation: CASRADSLKETQYF.

This rearrangement joins TRBV7-8 to TRBJ1-5, with D possibly TRBD1 on 5 matching bases. Germline V gives CDR1 SGHVS, CDR2 FQNEAQ. V lost 3 bases to trimming and J lost 3 bases, with 9 bases between them. The CDR3 length is 14 residues. The CDR3 nucleotides are TGTGCCAGCAGCTTGGGACCCATCAATCAGCCCCAGCATTTT. This encodes CASSLGPINQPQHF.

V usage is TRBV4-2 and J usage is TRBJ1-6, with D uncertain. This CDR3 has 15 residues. V was clipped by 1 base and J by 10 bases, with 14 bases between them. Germline loops: CDR1 LGHNA, CDR2 YNFKEQ. As DNA, the CDR3 is TGTGCCAGCAGCCAAGTGGGATCCTCCGAGTCACCCCTCCACTTT. It yields the protein CASSQVGSSESPLHF.

This clone turned up a few times. The chain employs TRBV24-1 and TRBJ2-1; D tentatively reads TRBD1 or TRBD2 (5 bases each). Germline V lookup: CDR1 KGHDR, CDR2 SFDVKD. The V and J ends lost 4 bases and 2 bases respectively, with 11 bases between them. This CDR3 has 15 amino acids. The CDR3 sequence is CATSDPGTPYNEQFF. In DNA form, the CDR3 reads TGTGCCACCAGTGACCCCGGGACCCCCTACAATGAGCAGTTCTTC.

The chain combines TRBV13 with TRBJ1-5; TRBD1 matches at 8 bases. With V trimmed by 5 bases and J by 4 bases, 7 bases remained unmatched. The length of the CDR3 is 15 residues. Germline assignment: CDR1 PRHDT and CDR2 FYEKMQ (reference sequence). The CDR3 is CASSRYGQGNQPQHF. CDR3 coding DNA: TGTGCCAGCAGCCGCTACGGACAGGGAAATCAGCCCCAGCATTTT.

CDR3 sequence (DNA): TGTGCCAGCAGTTTCGCAGGGGGAAACATTCAGTACTTC. Encoded protein: CASSFAGGNIQYF. V is TRBV12-3 or TRBV12-4 and J is TRBJ2-4, with 7 positions matching TRBD1. The CDR3 totals 13 residues. Trimming took 3 bases from V and 6 from J; bases not matched to a gene: 2.

The chain uses TRBV20-1 and TRBJ1-4; D gene ambiguous. Germline loops: CDR1 DFQATT, CDR2 SNEGSKA (reference sequence). V gave up 6 bases and J gave up 4 bases, with 3 bases separating them. The CDR3 has 10 amino acids. Written as DNA, the CDR3 is TGCAGTGCCTTTAATGAAAAACTGTTTTTT. It encodes CSAFNEKLFF.

The chain is built from TRBV29-1 and TRBJ2-1, with TRBD1 matching 7 bases. This CDR3 comprises 13 residues. The junction had 9 bases not matched to a gene; V was cut back by 8 bases and J by 5 bases. Germline V gene sequence: CDR1 SQVTM, CDR2 ANQGSEA. The CDR3 region is CSTWGQTNNEQFF. CDR3 coding DNA: TGCAGCACGTGGGGACAGACAAACAATGAGCAGTTCTTC.

V and J are TRBV13 and TRBJ1-1, with 10 bases fitting TRBD1. The CDR3 has 15 residues. CDR1 is PRHDT, CDR2 FYEKMQ, per germline (reference sequence). Trimming at V came to 1 base and at J to 5 bases, leaving 4 bases not matched to a gene. CDR3: CASSLERGQGTEAFF. The DNA for the CDR3 is TGTGCCAGCAGCTTAGAACGGGGACAGGGGACTGAAGCTTTCTTT. Supplemented by reference TRBV13 and TRBJ1-1, the full variable domain reads AAGVIQSPRHLIKEKRETATLKCYPIPRHDTVYWYQQGPGQDPQFLISFYEKMQSDKGSIPDRFSAQQFSDYHSELNMSSLELGDSALYFCASSLERGQGTEAFFGQGTRLTVV.

V gene TRBV30 combines with J gene TRBJ1-1; D is unclear. Germline values: CDR1 GTSNPN, CDR2 SVGIG (reference sequence). The germline V and J ends were trimmed by 1 base and 3 bases, with 3 bases remaining between them. The length of the CDR3 is 11 residues. The CDR3 DNA sequence: TGTGCCTGGAGTGCAGACACTGAAGCTTTCTTT. This translates into CAWSADTEAFF.

Only one count was recorded for this clone. V is TRBV5-1 and J is TRBJ2-2; D uncertain. Per the germline V gene, CDR1 is SGHRS and CDR2 is YFSETQ. CDR3 length equals 12 residues. With 0 bases removed from V and 6 bases from J, the gap between germline ends came to 3 bases. CDR3 amino acids: CASSLEAGELFF. CDR3 DNA sequence: TGCGCCAGCAGCTTGGAGGCCGGGGAGCTGTTTTTT.

The rearrangement uses TRBV7-2 and TRBJ2-6, with no clear D. The ends were cut back, 3 bases at V and 0 bases at J, with 12 bases in the middle. Germline lookup yields CDR1 SGHTA and CDR2 FQGNSA. The CDR3 runs to 17 residues. In nucleotides, the CDR3 is TGTGCCAGCAGCTTCCGGGCCTTCAGCTCTGGGGCCAACGTCCTGACTTTC. This gives the protein CASSFRAFSSGANVLTF.

This chain joins TRBV6-5 and TRBJ1-5; perhaps TRBD1 as D (5 bases). The CDR3 covers 14 residues. Looked up from germline, CDR1 is MNHEY and CDR2 is SVGAGI. V was clipped by 6 bases and J by 3 bases, with 12 bases between them. In DNA, the CDR3 is TGTGCCAGCAGCCAAGACAGCCTCAATCAGCCCCAGCATTTT. It translates to CASSQDSLNQPQHF.

In its sample, this clone was seen once. The J gene is TRBJ2-3, the V gene TRBV7-2; no reliable D call. Trimming took 6 bases from V and 2 from J, leaving 6 bases between them. Germline CDR1 reads SGHTA; CDR2 reads FQGNSA. The CDR3 is 12 amino acids. The CDR3 loop reads CASRGNTDTQYF. The CDR3 DNA reads as TGTGCCAGCAGGGGGAACACAGATACGCAGTATTTT. Full variable domain (outside the CDR3, taken from reference TRBV7-2 and TRBJ2-3): GAGVSQSPSNKVTEKGKDVELRCDPISGHTALYWYRQSLGQGLEFLIYFQGNSAPDKSGLPSDRFSAERTGGSVSTLTIQRTQQEDSAVYLCASRGNTDTQYFGPGTRLTVL.

This clone has only one observation. The genes are TRBV19 and TRBJ2-7, with a possible D match to TRBD1 (5 bases). The V end was cut by 5 bases, the J end by 2 bases, with 7 bases between. The CDR3 has 12 residues. Per the germline V gene, CDR1 is LNHDA and CDR2 is SQIVND (reference sequence). CDR3 in amino acids: CASSGAAYEQYF. Written as DNA, the CDR3 is TGTGCCAGTAGTGGGGCAGCCTACGAGCAGTACTTC.

V gene TRBV27 combines with J gene TRBJ2-5, with D perhaps matching TRBD1 or TRBD2 (5 bases each). The V gene's germline CDR1 is MNHEY and CDR2 SMNVEV (reference sequence). The CDR3 has 13 residues. V gave up 4 bases and J gave up 10 bases, with 16 bases separating them. The CDR3: CASSSSLGDSQYF. The CDR3 DNA reads TGTGCCAGCAGTTCTTCACTAGGAGACAGCCAGTACTTC.

The chain combines TRBV27 with TRBJ1-2; D gene uncertain. The V gene's germline CDR1 is MNHEY and CDR2 SMNVEV (reference sequence). V shed 2 bases and J shed 2 bases, with 6 bases lying between them. CDR3 length: 13 amino acids. The CDR3 DNA follows: TGTGCCAGCAGTTTAACAGAAAACTATGGCTACACCTTC. This sequence encodes CASSLTENYGYTF.

V and J are TRBV30 and TRBJ1-6; D is uncertain. The CDR3 sequence is 14 residues long. Germline assignment: CDR1 GTSNPN and CDR2 SVGIG (reference sequence). Trimming stripped 2 bases from V and 10 bases from J, with 15 bases between. The CDR3 coding sequence is TGTGCCTGGAGTCGGGATGGTGGGGAATCACCCCTCCACTTT. This gives the protein CAWSRDGGESPLHF.

The chain combines TRBV11-1 with TRBJ1-1; D is perhaps TRBD1 (6 bases). The length of the CDR3 is 16 residues. Germline V gives CDR1 SGHAT, CDR2 FQDESV (reference sequence). V was shortened by 5 bases and J by 1 base, with 17 bases between the two germline ends. This CDR3 is CASSHTGAGWNTEAFF. The DNA of the CDR3 is TGTGCCAGCAGCCACACGGGGGCAGGGTGGAACACTGAAGCTTTCTTT.

The chain combines TRBV10-3 with TRBJ2-7; a weak D match, TRBD1 (6 bases). CDR3 length equals 12 residues. V was pared by 8 bases and J by 3 bases, with 11 bases between. The germline V gene encodes CDR1 ENHRY and CDR2 SYGVKD. CDR3 region: CAILNRDYEQYF. The CDR3 nucleotides read TGTGCCATCCTAAACAGGGACTACGAGCAGTACTTC.

The V call is TRBV15, the J call TRBJ2-4; a possible D gene is TRBD2 (6 bases). CDR1 and CDR2 (germline): LNHNV, YYDKDF (reference sequence). CDR3 size: 18 residues. V dropped 1 base and J dropped 8 bases, with 24 bases sitting between them. CDR3 loop: CATSRAGQGLARGDIQYF. The CDR3 region has the DNA TGTGCCACCAGCAGAGCAGGGCAGGGACTGGCTCGTGGGGACATTCAGTACTTC.

The chain joins TRBV27 to TRBJ2-1; TRBD2 matches at 10 bases. Germline CDR1 MNHEY, CDR2 SMNVEV (reference sequence). This CDR3 has 12 amino acids. The CDR3 spells CEVAGGYNEQFF. The DNA of the CDR3 is TGTGAAGTAGCGGGGGGCTACAATGAGCAGTTCTTC.